This note documents a single T cell receptor beta chain sequence. The antigen is unknown. These data belong to a study of CD8 T cells in ankylosing spondylitis. The CDR3 spans 12 residues. J was trimmed by 9 bases and V by 5 bases; bases with no gene match: 3. CDR1 is SEHNR and CDR2 is FQNEAQ in the germline V gene (reference sequence). Notes on the study in general: One TCR beta motif, made up of roughly 8 highly homologous variants, appeared characteristic of ankylosing spondylitis blood. Enrichment of disease-linked clones was reportedly significant in matched ankylosing spondylitis synovial fluid. Disease-associated clones were CD8+ and fairly uncommon in peripheral blood.

As the method for making TCR beta libraries, quantitative 5'-RACE with molecular barcodes was used. One entry per CDR3 protein results from TCRdb running MiXCR on the 5' RACE reads. The table lists approximately 500,000 distinct CDR3 sequences, more than 9.5% of them singletons, with under 7.5% in the top ten. Sequencing was done on a sample of blood, either unsorted or a sorted T cell fraction (not recorded which). This clonotype was sampled from a male donor with ankylosing spondylitis. This chain joins TRBV7-9 and TRBJ2-1, with 8 bases matching TRBD1. In DNA form, the CDR3 reads TGTGCCAGCAGCAAGGGACAGGCTGAGCAGTTCTTC. Translating gives CASSKGQAEQFF.